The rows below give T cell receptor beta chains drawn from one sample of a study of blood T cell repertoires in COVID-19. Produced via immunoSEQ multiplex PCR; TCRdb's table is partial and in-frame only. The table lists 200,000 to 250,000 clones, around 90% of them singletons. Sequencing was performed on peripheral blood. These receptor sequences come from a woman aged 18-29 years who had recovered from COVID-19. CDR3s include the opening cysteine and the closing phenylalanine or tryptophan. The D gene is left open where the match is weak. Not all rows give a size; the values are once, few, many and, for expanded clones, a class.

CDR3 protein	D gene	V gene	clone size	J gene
CASSLEGNWYEQFF	.	TRBV5-1	.	TRBJ2-1
CASSPEAGGADYGYTF	.	TRBV9	.	TRBJ1-2
CASSPPKSRGVWTGELFF	.	TRBV18	.	TRBJ2-2
CASSYPTTGNTEAFF	.	TRBV6-2/TRBV6-3	.	TRBJ1-1
CASSLDLAGGIYEQYF	TRBD1	TRBV11-2	.	TRBJ2-7
CASSLSGTGNTEAFF	.	TRBV28	.	TRBJ1-1
CASLLNLGQGAPNEQYF	TRBD1	TRBV5-6	.	TRBJ2-7
CASSSQIAGVLYEQYF	TRBD2	TRBV5-1	.	TRBJ2-7
CASSQVLTSGIYEQYF	TRBD2	TRBV4-2	.	TRBJ2-7
CASSLGGRTIDTQYF	TRBD2	TRBV5-1	.	TRBJ2-3
CASSSTGGNEKLFF	TRBD1	TRBV13	once	TRBJ1-4
CASRSRRDQQFF	.	TRBV6-5	few	TRBJ2-1
CASSLPVLSGANVLTF	.	TRBV5-1	.	TRBJ2-6